This T cell receptor (beta chain) was captured in a study of response to subunit inactivated influenza vaccine. Findings of the study overall: The authors offered the suggestion that each seasonal influenza vaccination recruits few new T cells.

As concerns this clonotype: Its target is not known.

The CDR3 has 14 residues. V lost 5 bases and J 3 bases, leaving 15 bases between the germline ends. Germline V gives CDR1 SQVTM, CDR2 ANQGSEA. TCRdb re-called the RT-PCR reads through MiXCR, storing one row per CDR3 protein. The sample gives approximately 500,000 distinct CDR3 sequences, under 30% of which show up once; about 2.8% is in the top ten. These same records also appear under a second study, on T cells expressing NK-cell markers. From that study: TCR beta cDNA was made by 5'RACE template switching with UMIs. Cells sorted as CD3+CD56+NKG2C+, CD3+CD56+NKG2C- and CD3+CD56-NKG2C+ T cells supplied the TCR beta repertoires. Expanded clones of NKG2C+ T cells had an unclear HCMV specificity.

This receptor was identified in a man aged 50-59 years who received an inactivated influenza vaccine. The chain combines TRBV29-1 with TRBJ2-3; D might be TRBD2 (7 bases). This material consisted of CD4+ T cells sorted from PBMCs, taken less than 13 days after vaccination. The CDR3 loop is CSVREAGVTDTQYF. DNA of the CDR3: TGCAGCGTTCGGGAGGCAGGGGTTACAGATACGCAGTATTTT.